This TCR beta chain was observed in a study of blood T cell repertoires in COVID-19. Study details: Material from acute and convalescent COVID-19 was sourced from the United States, Italy and Spain. T cells, B-cell-depleted T cells, or PBMCs provided the cDNA or gDNA that served as material.

V shed 3 bases and J 4 bases; nucleotides not matched to a gene: 11. The CDR3 length is 17 residues. From germline, CDR1 is DFQATT and CDR2 SNEGSKA (reference sequence). In the original workflow: Estimation of nucleated cell counts relied on the amplification of reference gene primers. This table comes from immunoSEQ multiplex PCR, and its TCRdb copy is limited to in-frame clones, with some not included. D and trimming were read from the DNA, whereas the V and J calls and clone size are those reported in that table. The data show roughly 100,000 clones, 65% to 90% seen once. The V gene is TRBV20-1, the J gene TRBJ2-1; 11 nucleotides agree with TRBD2. What was sequenced was peripheral blood. The receptor was derived from a man over 45 with acute or convalescent COVID-19. CDR3 region: CSASELAGALGYNEQFF. The DNA of the CDR3 is TGCAGTGCTAGTGAACTAGCGGGAGCTCTGGGATACAATGAGCAGTTCTTC.